This T cell receptor (beta chain) emerged from a study of blood T cell repertoires in COVID-19. Whole-study context: Researchers got acute and convalescent COVID-19 samples from the United States, Italy and Spain. PBMCs, B-cell-depleted T cells, or T cells provided the cDNA or gDNA that made up the material.

In the authors' workflow: Amplification from reference gene primers served as the basis for estimated nucleated cell counts. The method was immunoSEQ multiplex PCR; TCRdb's version includes in-frame clones alone and lacks a portion of them. V and J calls plus clone size are reproduced from that table; the DNA served to infer D and trimming. The data show about 100,000 clones, with 70% to 90% seen just once and more than 10% held by the top ten. Germline V lookup: CDR1 MNHEY, CDR2 SVGEGT. With V trimmed by 5 bases and J by 6 bases, 4 bases remained unmatched. CDR3 length equals 13 residues. This clonotype was obtained from a human donor in a cohort sampled during active COVID-19. Sequencing was done on a sample of peripheral blood. The chain carries TRBV6-2 or TRBV6-3 and TRBJ1-1; 9 positions match TRBD1. CDR3: CASSTGGRPEAFF. The CDR3 bases are TGTGCCAGCAGTACAGGGGGCCGGCCTGAAGCTTTCTTT.